This section outlines one T cell receptor (beta chain) sequence together with its context. Its antigen remains unknown. Only in-frame clones appear in the TCRdb table, and some are missing; sequencing was by immunoSEQ multiplex PCR. The sample lists 60,000 to 100,000 clones, about 90% occurring once. Germline V gene data show CDR1 as MDHEN and CDR2 as SYDVKM. The CDR3 is 13 residues long. J lost 5 bases, V lost 5 bases, and 4 bases had no gene match. This entry belongs to a study of T cell responses to AZD1222 COVID-19 vaccine. Study-level results: With two AZD1222 doses given, Spike-specific TCR breadth and depth both rose. At baseline, just a handful of AZD1222 recipients tested seropositive. Dominant CD4 TCR responses targeted spike regions 160-218 and 743-854. The sample set comprised mostly white British donors with more females, and clonal diversity was possibly underestimated.

The sequence was collected from an adult in good health. The V and J genes are TRBV28 and TRBJ1-2; 8 nucleotides align to TRBD1. Here the sequenced sample was peripheral blood, taken on day 0 of MenACWY control vaccination. The CDR3 sequence is CASSQGAGYGYTF. The CDR3 DNA follows: TGTGCCAGCAGTCAGGGGGCTGGTTATGGCTACACCTTC.